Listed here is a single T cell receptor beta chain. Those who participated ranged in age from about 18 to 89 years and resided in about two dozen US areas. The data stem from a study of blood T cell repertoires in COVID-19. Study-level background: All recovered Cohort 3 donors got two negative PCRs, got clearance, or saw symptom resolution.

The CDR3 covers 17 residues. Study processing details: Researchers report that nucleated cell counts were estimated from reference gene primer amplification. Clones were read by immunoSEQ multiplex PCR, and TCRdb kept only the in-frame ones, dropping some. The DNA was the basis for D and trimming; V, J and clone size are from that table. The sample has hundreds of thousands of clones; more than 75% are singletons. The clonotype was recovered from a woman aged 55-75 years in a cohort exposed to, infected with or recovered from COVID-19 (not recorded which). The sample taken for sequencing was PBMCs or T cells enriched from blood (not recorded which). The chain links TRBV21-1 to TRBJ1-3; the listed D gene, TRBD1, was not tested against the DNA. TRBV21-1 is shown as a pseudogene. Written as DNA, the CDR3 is TGTGCCAGCAGCATAAAGGGAAACAGGGGGGCTGGAAACACCATATATTTT. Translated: CASSIKGNRGAGNTIYF.